A selection of T cell receptor beta chains follows, all from one sample in a study of blood T cell repertoires in COVID-19. The table came from immunoSEQ multiplex PCR; TCRdb's copy has only in-frame clones and leaves some out. The repertoire holds 110,000 to 150,000 clones, with about 80% as singletons. Material for sequencing was PBMCs or T cells enriched from blood (not recorded which). The receptors here all came from a man in his fifties who had recovered from COVID-19. CDR3s include the opening cysteine and the closing phenylalanine or tryptophan. A D gene is named only where the DNA matches it firmly. Size is omitted from some rows. Given values are once, few, many or a class for expanded clones.

TRBD1	once	TRBJ2-7	TRBV12-3/TRBV12-4	CASSPVRDRKYF	TGTGCCAGCAGTCCTGTCCGGGACAGGAAGTACTTC
.	.	TRBJ2-7	TRBV3-1/TRBV3-2	CASSQMGGQLEQYF	TGTGCCAGCAGCCAAATGGGCGGACAACTCGAGCAGTACTTC
.	.	TRBJ1-6	TRBV21-1	CASSPTRGAGSPLHF	TGTGCCAGCAGCCCGACACGGGGGGCTGGATCACCCCTCCACTTT
.	.	TRBJ2-3	TRBV3-1/TRBV3-2	CASSHRTLADTQYF	TGTGCCAGCAGCCACCGGACACTTGCAGATACGCAGTATTTT
.	many	TRBJ1-6	TRBV30	CAWSVGGAHSPLHF	TGTGCCTGGAGTGTCGGAGGGGCCCATTCACCCCTCCACTTT
TRBD1	.	TRBJ1-4	TRBV11-2	CASSLGTGANEKLFF	TGTGCCAGCAGCTTAGGGACAGGGGCTAATGAAAAACTGTTTTTT
.	.	TRBJ2-7	TRBV6-6	CASTNDPAVSAYEQYF	TGTGCCAGCACTAACGACCCCGCGGTCTCCGCGTACGAGCAGTACTTC
.	.	TRBJ1-2	TRBV2	CASRMDSVYGYTF	TGTGCCAGCAGGATGGACAGCGTCTATGGCTACACCTTC
.	.	TRBJ2-5	TRBV5-5	CASSSSRGGETQYF	TGTGCCAGCAGCAGTAGCAGGGGCGGCGAGACCCAGTACTTC
TRBD1	.	TRBJ1-1	TRBV6-2/TRBV6-3	CASSYNRGGPNTEAFF	TGTGCCAGCAGTTACAATCGAGGGGGCCCAAACACTGAAGCTTTCTTT
.	.	TRBJ1-2	TRBV18	CASSHTGTTLNYGYTF	TGTGCCAGCTCACACACAGGGACTACACTAAACTATGGCTACACCTTC
TRBD1	.	TRBJ1-1	TRBV9	CASSVVGTGGSEAFF	TGTGCCAGCAGCGTAGTTGGAACAGGGGGTTCTGAAGCTTTCTTT
TRBD1	once	TRBJ1-6	TRBV6-2/TRBV6-3	CASSYPGTANSPLHF	TGTGCCAGCAGTTACCCCGGGACAGCTAATTCACCCCTCCACTTT
.	once	TRBJ1-3	TRBV19	CASSIGRDTIYF	TGTGCCAGTAGTATCGGCAGGGACACCATATATTTT
TRBD2	.	TRBJ2-1	TRBV5-4	CASSLGLAGEQFF	TGTGCCAGCAGCCTGGGACTAGCAGGTGAGCAGTTCTTC
.	few	TRBJ1-2	TRBV5-1	CASSLNDGANYGYTF	TGCGCCAGCAGCTTGAACGACGGAGCTAACTATGGCTACACCTTC
TRBD1	.	TRBJ1-5	TRBV7-9	CASSLGTGLYSNQPQHF	TGTGCCAGCAGCTTAGGGACAGGCCTATATAGCAATCAGCCCCAGCATTTT
TRBD1	.	TRBJ2-7	TRBV3-1/TRBV3-2	CASSQDPPGGTYEQYF	TGTGCCAGCAGCCAAGATCCCCCAGGGGGAACGTACGAGCAGTACTTC
.	.	TRBJ1-4	TRBV19	CASSNLQGSTNEKLFF	TGTGCCAGTAGCAATCTTCAGGGCTCAACTAATGAAAAACTGTTTTTT
.	.	TRBJ1-2	TRBV3-1/TRBV3-2	CASSPTSRGWHGYTF	TGTGCCAGCAGCCCAACTTCACGGGGGTGGCATGGCTACACCTTC
TRBD2	.	TRBJ2-7	TRBV2	CASGPGTRVDEQYF	TGTGCCAGCGGTCCCGGGACTAGAGTCGACGAGCAGTACTTC
.	.	TRBJ2-7	TRBV7-2	CASSYRPGEHPSYEQYF	TGTGCCAGCAGTTACCGACCGGGGGAACATCCTTCCTACGAGCAGTACTTC
TRBD2	.	TRBJ2-5	TRBV10-2	CASRWSGGGETQYF	TGCGCCAGCAGATGGAGCGGGGGGGGAGAGACCCAGTACTTC
TRBD1	.	TRBJ1-1	TRBV7-8	CASSSPRGGTGGDTEAFF	TGTGCCAGCAGCTCGCCTCGGGGCGGGACAGGGGGGGACACTGAAGCTTTCTTT
TRBD1	.	TRBJ1-1	TRBV7-9	CASSLLDRGTEAFF	TGTGCCAGCAGCCTCCTGGACAGGGGAACTGAAGCTTTCTTT
.	.	TRBJ1-1	TRBV11-3	CASSLSNRENTEAFF	TGTGCCAGCAGCTTAAGCAACCGAGAAAACACTGAAGCTTTCTTT
.	.	TRBJ2-6	TRBV11-2	CASSTPRTGANVLTF	TGTGCCAGCAGCACTCCGCGGACTGGGGCCAACGTCCTGACTTTC